In this sample, the clone carrying this T cell receptor (beta chain) turned up once. This sample is part of a study of blood T cell repertoires in COVID-19. Study details: The samples span acute and convalescent COVID-19 from the United States, Italy and Spain. In each case, the material was cDNA or gDNA derived from T cells, B-cell-depleted T cells, or PBMCs.

From germline, CDR1 is SGHTA and CDR2 FQGTGA. Trimming left V 0 bases short and J 8 bases short, with 10 bases between. CDR3 length: 13 amino acids. Original methodology: For nucleated cells, counts were estimated from reference gene primer amplification. Some clones are missing from TCRdb's copy, which holds only in-frame ones; the method was immunoSEQ multiplex PCR. V, J and clone size are those of that table, while D and trimming were read from the DNA. The table includes hundreds of thousands of clones, 80% to 90% detected once. The TCR was taken from a woman aged 35 to 49 who had recovered from COVID-19. The chain uses TRBV7-3 and TRBJ1-2, with D possibly TRBD1 on 5 matching bases. The sequencing sample was made of peripheral blood. The CDR3 coding sequence is TGTGCCAGCAGCTTAACATCGGGGGGAGGCTACACCTTC. This gives the protein CASSLTSGGGYTF. Filled out from reference TRBV7-3 and TRBJ1-2, the complete variable domain reads GAGVSQTPSNKVTEKGKYVELRCDPISGHTALYWYRQSLGQGPEFLIYFQGTGAADDSGLPNDRFFAVRPEGSVSTLKIQRTERGDSAVYLCASSLTSGGGYTFGSGTRLTVV.